The clone carrying this T cell receptor beta chain was counted ten times or more. What it recognizes is unknown. The V gene's germline CDR1 is SQVTM and CDR2 ANQGSEA. There are 12 residues in the CDR3. Trimming removed 0 bases from V and 0 bases from J, with 2 bases in between. The authors amplified TCR beta CDR3 regions from RNA transcripts. The first-round RT-PCR employed HTBI primers together with the Qiagen OneStep RT-PCR kit. A multiplex PCR was then performed as the second round. A single record per CDR3 protein comes from TCRdb applying MiXCR to the multiplex PCR reads. Among about 500,000 distinct CDR3 sequences listed, just under 40% were seen once. This entry is derived from a study of Graves' ophthalmopathy and Graves' hyperthyroidism. Study findings and constraints: Blood was where most expanded thyroid clonotypes above 0.001 frequency also turned up.

The study excluded patients with other autoimmune diseases, uncontrolled infections, pregnancy or lactation. Clinical symptoms, serum thyroxine, TRAb, thyroid ultrasound and orbital computed tomography formed the basis of diagnosis. What was sequenced was peripheral blood or thyroid tissue (not recorded which). This TCR was sampled from an adult man with Graves' hyperthyroidism. The chain uses TRBV29-1 and TRBJ1-1, with D hard to call. CDR3 bases: TGCAGCGTTGAAGATCTGAACACTGAAGCTTTCTTT. It yields the protein CSVEDLNTEAFF.